This passage covers 5 T cell receptor beta chains from one sample sequenced in a study of T cells in narcolepsy. The table came from immunoSEQ multiplex PCR; TCRdb's copy has only in-frame clones and leaves some out. The sample holds under 35,000 clones, about 85% seen once. The sequencing input was CD45RA- memory CD4+ T cells from PBMCs. These receptors all come from a human donor with narcolepsy.

J is TRBJ1-2 and V is TRBV30; D is ambiguous. The CDR3 loop spans 12 amino acids. V was pared by 0 bases and J by 7 bases, with 9 bases between. Germline V gene lookup returns CDR1 GTSNPN and CDR2 SVGIG (reference sequence). CDR3 DNA: TGTGCCTGGAGTGTATCCAGGTCTGGCTACACCTTC. Its protein is CAWSVSRSGYTF.

This chain uses TRBV29-1 with TRBJ1-2; D is unresolved. Per germline, CDR1 SQVTM and CDR2 ANQGSEA. The germline V and J ends were trimmed by 3 bases and 7 bases, with 0 bases remaining between them. The CDR3 has 8 residues. The CDR3 DNA sequence: TGCAGCGTTGATGGCTACACCTTC. Translation: CSVDGYTF.

CDR3 in amino acids: CAWMQEAGQGGKDGELFF. In DNA, the CDR3 is TGTGCCTGGATGCAAGAAGCGGGACAGGGGGGGAAAGACGGGGAGCTGTTTTTT. This sequence joins TRBV30 and TRBJ2-2; 11 bases agree with TRBD1. With 4 bases clipped from V and 7 bases from J, the junction kept 17 bases outside the gene matches. Germline V gene sequence: CDR1 GTSNPN, CDR2 SVGIG (reference sequence). The CDR3 sequence is 18 residues long.

This clone appeared a few times. The rearrangement uses TRBV19 and TRBJ1-3, with D possibly being TRBD1 (5 bases). Looked up from germline, CDR1 is LNHDA and CDR2 is SQIVND (reference sequence). V lost 3 bases to trimming and J lost 3 bases, with 9 bases between them. There are 14 residues in the CDR3. The CDR3 coding sequence is TGTGCCAGTAGTATTACTGGGGGTGGAAACACCATATATTTT. It translates to CASSITGGGNTIYF.

The chain employs TRBV19 and TRBJ2-7, with a tentative D call TRBD2 (6 bases). Trimming cost V 5 bases and J 6 bases, with 14 bases left between them. Germline assignment: CDR1 LNHDA and CDR2 SQIVND (reference sequence). CDR3 length: 13 amino acids. The CDR3 bases are TGTGCCAGTAGTCCCGGAGGAGGGGCCGAGCAGTACTTC. This translates into CASSPGGGAEQYF.